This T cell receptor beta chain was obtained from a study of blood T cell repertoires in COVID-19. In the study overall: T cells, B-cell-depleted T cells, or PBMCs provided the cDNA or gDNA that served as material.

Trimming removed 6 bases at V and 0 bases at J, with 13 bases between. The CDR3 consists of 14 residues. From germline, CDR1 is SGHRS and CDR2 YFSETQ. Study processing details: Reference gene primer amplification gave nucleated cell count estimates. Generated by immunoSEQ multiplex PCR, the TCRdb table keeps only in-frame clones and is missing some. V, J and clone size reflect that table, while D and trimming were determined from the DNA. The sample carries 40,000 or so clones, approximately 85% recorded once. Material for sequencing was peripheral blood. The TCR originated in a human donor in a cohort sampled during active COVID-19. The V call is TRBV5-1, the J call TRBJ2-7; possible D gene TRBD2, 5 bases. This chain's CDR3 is CASKEGPSSYEQYF. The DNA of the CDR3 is TGCGCCAGCAAAGAGGGCCCGAGCTCCTACGAGCAGTACTTC. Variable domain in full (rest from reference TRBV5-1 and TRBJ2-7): KAGVTQTPRYLIKTRGQQVTLSCSPISGHRSVSWYQQTPGQGLQFLFEYFSETQRNKGNFPGRFSGRQFSNSRSEMNVSTLELGDSALYLCASKEGPSSYEQYFGPGTRLTVT.